This T cell receptor beta chain stems from a study of blood T cells in healthy people across ages. The study's findings and limits: Estimates of diversity drawn from one million T cells were considered underestimates.

Peripheral blood from each donor was collected in a volume of about 10 milliliters. From germline, CDR1 is SGHNT and CDR2 YENEEA. Trimming cost V 3 bases and J 2 bases, with 20 bases left between them. The CDR3 is made up of 18 amino acids. In this sample, this clonotype turned up once. Antigen specificity is unknown. PCR was performed a second time for roughly 7 to 11 cycles using a sample-barcoded 5' primer and a J-beta primer mix. TCRdb re-called the 5' RACE reads with MiXCR, one entry per CDR3 protein. Among fewer than 800,000 distinct CDR3 sequences listed, roughly 49% were seen once. Sequencing used blood. The chain couples TRBV11-3 to TRBJ2-1, with D possibly being TRBD1 or TRBD2 (5 bases each). This receptor was identified in a woman in her fifties or sixties in good health. CDR3 in amino acids: CASSLGDSDVKTYNEQFF. CDR3 sequence (DNA): TGTGCCAGCAGCTTGGGGGATTCCGACGTCAAGACCTACAATGAGCAGTTCTTC.